These 13 T cell receptor beta chains originate from one sample sequenced in a study of CD8 T cells in ankylosing spondylitis. Study conclusions and caveats: Blood from ankylosing spondylitis patients appeared to carry a characteristic roughly 8-variant TCR beta motif.

TCRdb passed the 5' RACE reads through MiXCR, listing each CDR3 protein once. This sample yields 700,000 to 1,000,000 distinct CDR3 sequences, of which 12% are seen a single time; about 0.49% belongs to the top ten. The antigens of these receptors remain unknown. The sequencing input was blood, either unsorted or a sorted T cell fraction (not recorded which). All receptors derive from a male donor with ankylosing spondylitis.

This clonotype was seen a handful of times. The chain employs TRBV11-1 and TRBJ2-1, with D possibly matching TRBD2 (6 bases). The V and J ends lost 1 base and 7 bases respectively, with 14 bases between them. In germline, CDR1 is SGHAT, CDR2 FQDESV (reference sequence). This CDR3 is built from 15 residues. This CDR3 reads CASSLGGISGNEQFF. CDR3 in DNA: TGTGCCAGCAGCTTAGGGGGCATCAGCGGGAATGAGCAGTTCTTC.

This rearrangement joins TRBV9 to TRBJ1-5, with unresolved D. There are 14 residues in the CDR3. Trimming shortened V by 0 bases and J by 2 bases, and 6 bases separated the two germline ends. Germline V gives CDR1 SGDLS, CDR2 YYNGEE. The CDR3 DNA is TGTGCCAGCAGCGTAGGGGTGGGCAATCAGCCCCAGCATTTT. This translates into CASSVGVGNQPQHF.

For the CDR3, the DNA is TGCAGTGCTAGAGATGGGGGTGAGGGCTACACCTTC. Translating it yields CSARDGGEGYTF. The chain couples TRBV20-1 to TRBJ1-2, with TRBD1 as a possible D gene (5 bases). Deletions cut 0 bases from V and 8 bases from J, with 10 bases between. Germline assignment: CDR1 DFQATT and CDR2 SNEGSKA (reference sequence). The CDR3 has 12 residues.

This clonotype appeared many times. The chain couples TRBV5-1 to TRBJ2-1; possible D gene TRBD1, 5 bases. There are 13 residues in the CDR3. Trimming took 2 bases from V and 9 from J, leaving 12 bases between them. The V gene's germline CDR1 is SGHRS and CDR2 YFSETQ. The CDR3: CASSFGQGGEQFF. For the CDR3, the DNA is TGCGCCAGCAGCTTTGGCCAGGGTGGTGAGCAGTTCTTC.

This chain joins TRBV6-2 or TRBV6-3 and TRBJ1-1, with D unclear. V was clipped by 10 bases and J by 0 bases, with 6 bases between them. Per germline, CDR1 MNHEY and CDR2 SVGEGT. CDR3 length: 11 residues. This CDR3 reads CAISLNTEAFF. CDR3 nucleotide sequence: TGTGCCATTTCCTTGAACACTGAAGCTTTCTTT.

V gene TRBV6-2 or TRBV6-3 combines with J gene TRBJ1-4; no clear D. The germline CDR1 and CDR2 sequences are MNHEY and SVGEGT. The ends were cut back, 0 bases at V and 1 base at J, with 15 bases in the middle. This CDR3 contains 18 residues. For the CDR3, the DNA is TGTGCCAGCAGTTACTCTGTCTCGGCTGCTGGAACTAATGAAAAACTGTTTTTT. Translation: CASSYSVSAAGTNEKLFF.

This clonotype was observed a single time. The V call is TRBV6-1, the J call TRBJ2-1, with 16 bases that match TRBD2. CDR1 is MNHNS, CDR2 SASEGT, per germline. Trimming took 6 bases from V and 9 from J; bases not matched to a gene: 8. The CDR3 has 16 amino acids. CDR3 bases: TGTGCCAGCAGCAACATCGGGACTAGCGGGGGGGCTGAGCAGTTCTTC. As protein: CASSNIGTSGGAEQFF.

This clonotype was counted ten times or more. The chain is built from TRBV6-5 and TRBJ2-2, with D hard to call. CDR3 length: 14 residues. The germline CDR1 and CDR2 sequences are MNHEY and SVGAGI. V shed 0 bases and J shed 3 bases, with 5 bases lying between them. In nucleotides, the CDR3 is TGTGCCAGCAGTTACTCGGCAGACACCGGGGAGCTGTTTTTT. This codes for CASSYSADTGELFF.

In its sample, this clonotype was seen many times. V gene TRBV20-1 combines with J gene TRBJ1-4; a weak D match, TRBD1 (5 bases). V lost 3 bases and J 4 bases, leaving 12 bases between the germline ends. The CDR3 is 14 amino acids. The germline gives CDR1 DFQATT, CDR2 SNEGSKA (reference sequence). CDR3 amino acids: CSARFGAINEKLFF. The CDR3 nucleotides are TGCAGTGCTAGGTTCGGGGCCATTAATGAAAAACTGTTTTTT.

This clonotype occurred many times. The V call is TRBV24-1, the J call TRBJ1-2; unclear D gene. Germline V gene sequence: CDR1 KGHDR, CDR2 SFDVKD. This CDR3 comprises 14 residues. V was clipped by 5 bases and J by 2 bases, with 11 bases between them. Here the CDR3 reads CATSGAGVNYGYTF. CDR3 DNA sequence: TGTGCCACCAGTGGGGCCGGGGTCAACTATGGCTACACCTTC.

In this sample, this clonotype turned up many times. V is TRBV29-1 and J is TRBJ1-1, with TRBD1 as a possible D gene (5 bases). Trimming cost V 7 bases and J 5 bases, with 17 bases left between them. Germline-derived CDR1 and CDR2 are SQVTM and ANQGSEA. CDR3 length equals 13 residues. This chain's CDR3 is CSARRGPGTEAFF. Written as DNA, the CDR3 is TGCAGCGCACGAAGGGGCCCTGGGACTGAAGCTTTCTTT.

This clonotype was seen repeatedly, ten times or more. CDR3 protein: CSAARVEQYF. CDR3 nucleotide sequence: TGCAGTGCTGCCCGGGTAGAGCAGTACTTC. The chain recombines TRBV20-1 with TRBJ2-7; D is undetermined. Trimming left V 5 bases short and J 7 bases short, with 9 bases between. CDR3 length: 10 residues. Germline lookup yields CDR1 DFQATT and CDR2 SNEGSKA (reference sequence).

This clonotype was counted many times. The chain employs TRBV6-2 or TRBV6-3 and TRBJ2-1, with TRBD2 identical over 7 bases. The CDR3 is 15 residues long. V was pared by 3 bases and J by 4 bases, with 6 bases of the junction left unmatched. Germline CDR1 MNHEY, CDR2 SVGEGT. The CDR3 sequence is CASSYSGTTYNEQFF. The DNA of the CDR3 is TGTGCCAGCAGTTATTCCGGGACTACATACAATGAGCAGTTCTTC.